This TCR beta chain originates from a study of blood T cell repertoires in COVID-19. Study summary: Samples representing acute and convalescent COVID-19 were sourced from the United States, Italy and Spain. Sources were T cells, B-cell-depleted T cells, or PBMCs; the material itself was cDNA or gDNA.

Trimming removed 5 bases from V and 2 bases from J; junction bases left unmatched: 2. The CDR3 covers 13 residues. Germline values: CDR1 SGHTA, CDR2 FQGTGA. As handled by the study authors: Estimation of nucleated cell counts was performed using reference gene primer amplification. Measured with immunoSEQ multiplex PCR; TCRdb has only the in-frame clones, and not every one. V, J and clone size are taken as reported in that table, and D and trimming were inferred from the DNA itself. The sample contains over 350,000 clones, 85% to 90% of which appear only once. The gene calls are TRBV7-3 and TRBJ1-2; 7 nucleotides line up with TRBD1. Specimen: peripheral blood. This clonotype originated in a woman aged 25 to 39 with acute or convalescent COVID-19. This CDR3 is CASSEGQNYGYTF. The CDR3 nucleotides are TGTGCCAGCAGCGAGGGACAGAACTATGGCTACACCTTC.